This T cell receptor (beta chain) was profiled in a study of blood T cell repertoires in COVID-19. Only one count was recorded for this clone. The table came from immunoSEQ multiplex PCR; TCRdb's copy has only in-frame clones and leaves some out. The data contain 250,000 or so clones, 80% to 85% of them singletons. The sequence derives from a middle-aged man who had recovered from COVID-19. The sample taken for sequencing was PBMCs or T cells enriched from blood (not recorded which).

CDR3 nucleotide sequence: TGCGCCAGCAGCTTGGCCTTACAGGGGCTGGATGGCTACACCTTC. Amino acids: CASSLALQGLDGYTF. The V call is TRBV5-1, the J call TRBJ1-2; 7 positions match TRBD1. The CDR3 is 15 amino acids. CDR1 and CDR2 from the germline V gene are SGHRS and YFSETQ. The V segment lost 0 bases and the J segment 6 bases; nucleotides outside the gene matches: 8.